This T cell receptor beta chain derives from a study of blood T cell repertoires in COVID-19. J lost 7 bases, V lost 9 bases, and 10 bases had no gene match. CDR1 and CDR2 (germline): MDHEN, SYDVKM. The CDR3 runs 13 residues. Here immunoSEQ multiplex PCR was the method, and the copy in TCRdb shows in-frame clones only, minus some. This table has 100,000 to 150,000 clones, 80% appearing once. Sequences were obtained from peripheral blood. The V and J genes are TRBV28 and TRBJ2-5, with TRBD2 identical over 8 bases. The receptor's source is a human donor in a cohort sampled during active COVID-19. CDR3 amino acids: CASFSGTRGTQYF. The DNA for the CDR3 is TGTGCCAGTTTTAGCGGGACAAGGGGGACCCAGTACTTC.